The T cell receptor beta chain under discussion was sequenced for a study of shared clonotypes between healthy human individuals. Study-wide points: The sampled material consisted only of blood, and tissue repertoires are likely to differ.

This CDR3 has 14 residues. V gave up 0 bases and J gave up 6 bases, with 10 bases separating them. Germline CDR1 is SGHRS and CDR2 is YFSETQ. The authors ran the assay at deep level. Unsorted PBMC contributed 250 to 300 ng DNA, roughly 30,000 T cell genomes, to each replicate PCR. Profiling relied on immunoSEQ multiplex PCR, and the TCRdb table lists in-frame clones only, not all of them. Of about 600,000 clones in the sample, around 78% were seen once. Genomic DNA, for the unsorted samples, came from around 90 million PBMCs. In the case of this clone: Its target is unknown. The sample has other DNA sequences that encode this CDR3 too.

V usage is TRBV5-1 and J usage is TRBJ2-1; D possibly corresponds to TRBD2 (7 bases). The receptor comes from a woman in her forties in good health. Some clones in this sample may be carry-over from other donors' samples. The sequenced material came from PBMCs. Written as DNA, the CDR3 is TGCGCCAGCAGCTTGGATAGGGGGGGCAATGAGCAGTTCTTC. Protein product: CASSLDRGGNEQFF. The variable domain in full, with the rest retrieved from reference TRBV5-1 and TRBJ2-1, is KAGVTQTPRYLIKTRGQQVTLSCSPISGHRSVSWYQQTPGQGLQFLFEYFSETQRNKGNFPGRFSGRQFSNSRSEMNVSTLELGDSALYLCASSLDRGGNEQFFGPGTRLTVL.